This T cell receptor beta chain originates from a study of beta chain features in type 1 diabetes. Study observations and caveats: The study found moderately but significantly shorter TCRB CDR3s in all four CD4+ subsets of Type 1 diabetes patients. Using cDNA template may skew counts toward highly expressing activated cells.

V was clipped by 5 bases and J by 12 bases, with 16 bases between them. Germline CDR1 reads GTSNPN; CDR2 reads SVGIG (reference sequence). This CDR3 region has 11 residues. This clone turned up a few times. Antigen unknown. Every bit of the isolated RNA underwent reverse transcription, so sequencing read expressed TCRB transcripts. Libraries were prepared by immunoSEQ multiplex PCR; TCRdb keeps only in-frame clonotypes and omits some of them. The sample carries 350,000 to 450,000 clones, more than 12% recorded once. Sequences were obtained from naive CD4+ T cells from blood. The TCR sequence derives from a woman younger than 30 in good health. J is TRBJ1-2 and V is TRBV30, with a weak D call TRBD1 (5 bases). The CDR3 loop reads CAWEARGGNTF. CDR3 DNA: TGTGCCTGGGAAGCCCGCGGGGGTAACACCTTC.